These T cell receptor beta chains were read from a single sample in a study of blood T cell repertoires in COVID-19. Only in-frame clones appear in the TCRdb table, and some are missing; sequencing was by immunoSEQ multiplex PCR. The sample includes nearly 300,000 clones, approximately 84% of them seen just once. The sequenced sample consisted of peripheral blood. The receptors here all came from a human donor with COVID-19, enrolled during active disease. The donor label of this sample is uncertain. The CDR3 runs from the conserved cysteine through the conserved F or W. The order of the fields is J gene, clone size, D gene, V gene, CDR3 protein, CDR3 DNA. D genes are given only for firm matches. The size field is filled for only some rows; it gives once, few, many or a size class.

TRBJ1-4	once	TRBD1	TRBV4-2	CASSQVRVQGLSNEKLFF	TGTGCCAGCAGCCAAGTCAGAGTACAGGGGTTATCTAATGAAAAACTGTTTTTT
TRBJ1-2	few	.	TRBV4-3	CASSQARGANYGYTF	TGCGCCAGCAGCCAAGCCCGGGGGGCGAACTATGGCTACACCTTC
TRBJ2-6	few	.	TRBV7-9	CASRDKPIGSGANVLTF	TGTGCCAGCCGGGACAAGCCGATAGGCTCTGGGGCCAACGTCCTGACTTTC
TRBJ1-6	.	TRBD1	TRBV2	CASSLNQQGARSPLHF	TGTGCCAGCTCTTTGAATCAACAGGGGGCGAGATCACCCCTCCACTTT
TRBJ1-3	.	.	TRBV18	CASSPFRESGNTIYF	TGTGCCAGCTCACCATTCCGGGAATCTGGAAACACCATATATTTT
TRBJ2-1	.	TRBD2	TRBV27	CASTLRAGSPSEQFF	TGTGCCAGCACCCTACGAGCGGGATCACCCAGTGAGCAGTTCTTC
TRBJ2-5	.	TRBD2	TRBV5-1	CASSLGTSGRSRQETQYF	TGCGCCAGCAGCTTGGGGACTAGCGGGAGGTCCCGACAAGAGACCCAGTACTTC
TRBJ2-7	.	TRBD1	TRBV5-1	CASSQDRIGYEQYF	TGCGCCAGCAGCCAGGACAGGATTGGCTACGAGCAGTACTTC
TRBJ1-5	once	TRBD1	TRBV20-1	CSAGGDRSANQPQHF	TGCAGTGCTGGTGGGGACAGAAGCGCCAATCAGCCCCAGCATTTT
TRBJ2-3	.	.	TRBV9	CASSFSGLTDTQYF	TGTGCCAGCAGCTTTAGCGGCCTCACAGATACGCAGTATTTT
TRBJ2-7	.	.	TRBV6-2/TRBV6-3	CASSGGLSYEQYF	TGTGCCAGCAGCGGGGGACTGTCCTACGAGCAGTACTTC
TRBJ2-1	.	TRBD2	TRBV28	CASSLPGLAGVGRFGEQFF	TGTGCCAGCAGTCTCCCGGGACTAGCGGGAGTCGGACGATTCGGGGAGCAGTTCTTC
TRBJ2-6	.	.	TRBV19	CASSAGANVLTF	TGTGCCAGTTCCGCGGGGGCCAACGTCCTGACTTTC
TRBJ2-2	.	TRBD1	TRBV7-2	CASSLASGGNTGELFF	TGTGCCAGCAGCTTAGCTTCAGGGGGGAACACCGGGGAGCTGTTTTTT
TRBJ2-3	.	TRBD2	TRBV5-1	CASSLGLAELTDTQYF	TGCGCCAGCAGCTTGGGACTAGCGGAGCTAACAGATACGCAGTATTTT
TRBJ2-1	.	.	TRBV7-2	CASSSPSLVNEQFF	TGTGCCAGCAGCTCGCCCTCCCTAGTCAATGAGCAGTTCTTC
TRBJ2-5	.	TRBD1	TRBV7-9	CASSFRTGVVTQYF	TGTGCCAGCAGCTTTCGGACAGGGGTGGTGACCCAGTACTTC
TRBJ2-3	.	.	TRBV7-9	CASSWNLVPEADTQYF	TGTGCCAGCAGCTGGAACCTGGTCCCCGAGGCAGATACGCAGTATTTT
TRBJ1-2	.	.	TRBV29-1	CSVEIASDGYTF	TGCAGCGTTGAGATCGCTAGCGATGGCTACACCTTC
TRBJ1-6	.	.	TRBV30	CAGTGSYNSPLHF	TGTGCCGGAACAGGGTCCTATAATTCACCCCTCCACTTT
TRBJ1-3	.	.	TRBV4-2	CASSQVGSQGRNTIYF	TGTGCCAGCAGCCAAGTAGGCTCCCAGGGAAGAAACACCATATATTTT
TRBJ2-7	.	TRBD1	TRBV9	CASSVGGTAHSYEQYF	TGTGCCAGCAGCGTAGGAGGGACAGCCCACTCCTACGAGCAGTACTTC
TRBJ1-5	.	.	TRBV28	CASKSSNQPQHF	TGTGCCAGCAAAAGCTCCAATCAGCCCCAGCATTTT
TRBJ1-2	.	.	TRBV7-2	CASSLAPANYGYTF	TGTGCCAGCAGCTTAGCCCCAGCTAACTATGGCTACACCTTC
TRBJ2-7	.	.	TRBV28	CASKLRTTVYAQYF	TGTGCCAGCAAACTTAGGACAACGGTTTACGCGCAGTACTTC
TRBJ2-1	.	TRBD1	TRBV30	CACRDRGLNEQFF	TGTGCCTGCCGGGACAGGGGGCTCAATGAGCAGTTCTTC
TRBJ2-5	few	TRBD1	TRBV6-5	CATSGQDEFGETQYF	TGTGCCACCAGCGGACAGGATGAGTTTGGAGAGACCCAGTACTTC
TRBJ2-1	few	TRBD2	TRBV7-9	CASSFRLAGGEQFF	TGTGCCAGCAGTTTTAGACTAGCGGGAGGAGAGCAGTTCTTC
TRBJ2-3	.	.	TRBV20-1	CSANEGASTDTQYF	TGCAGTGCTAATGAGGGAGCAAGCACAGATACGCAGTATTTT
TRBJ2-1	.	.	TRBV28	CASSLPSRYEQFF	TGTGCCAGCAGTTTGCCGTCCAGGTATGAGCAGTTCTTC
TRBJ2-5	.	TRBD1	TRBV28	CASRDRGTETQYF	TGTGCCAGCAGAGACAGGGGTACGGAGACCCAGTACTTC
TRBJ1-5	.	.	TRBV10-3	CAISDPGQPPTNQPQHF	TGTGCCATCAGTGACCCCGGACAGCCACCTACCAATCAGCCCCAGCATTTT
TRBJ2-2	few	.	TRBV9	CASSVVLGGLSANTGELFF	TGTGCCAGCAGCGTAGTTCTAGGGGGTTTATCCGCGAACACCGGGGAGCTGTTTTTT
TRBJ2-7	.	.	TRBV9	CASSVGTSTYEQYF	TGTGCCAGCAGCGTAGGTACTAGCACCTACGAGCAGTACTTC
TRBJ2-1	.	TRBD1	TRBV5-4	CASSFRGQGEQFF	TGTGCCAGCAGCTTCAGGGGGCAGGGTGAGCAGTTCTTC
TRBJ1-6	.	TRBD1	TRBV3-1/TRBV3-2	CASSQVGNRGGNSPLHF	TGTGCCAGCAGCCAAGTAGGTAACAGGGGAGGAAATTCACCCCTCCACTTT
TRBJ2-5	.	.	TRBV5-1	CASSAQSGQETQYF	TGCGCCAGCAGCGCCCAATCGGGGCAAGAGACCCAGTACTTC
TRBJ1-1	.	.	TRBV11-2	CASSLGGGNTEAFF	TGTGCCAGCAGCTTAGGGGGGGGGAACACTGAAGCTTTCTTT
TRBJ2-3	.	.	TRBV6-6	CASSGSGSWGTDTQYF	TGTGCCAGCAGCGGGTCTGGGAGCTGGGGCACAGATACGCAGTATTTT
TRBJ1-2	.	.	TRBV2	CASSGDQWNYGYTF	TGTGCCAGCAGCGGGGATCAGTGGAATTATGGCTACACCTTC
TRBJ2-7	.	TRBD2	TRBV7-2	CASSRGTTRTYEQYF	TGTGCCAGCAGCCGCGGGACTACCAGAACCTACGAGCAGTACTTC
TRBJ2-4	.	TRBD1	TRBV7-2	CASSPGTGANIQYF	TGTGCCAGCAGCCCAGGGACAGGGGCAAACATTCAGTACTTC
TRBJ2-5	once	.	TRBV5-1	CASRTESETQYF	TGCGCCAGCAGGACAGAATCCGAGACCCAGTACTTC
TRBJ1-1	.	.	TRBV3-1/TRBV3-2	CASSQDSTPTRGMNTEAFF	TGTGCCAGCAGCCAAGATTCGACACCTACCCGGGGGATGAACACTGAAGCTTTCTTT
TRBJ2-3	.	.	TRBV3-1/TRBV3-2	CASSQGPAGDTQYF	TGTGCCAGCAGCCAAGGGCCAGCCGGGGATACGCAGTATTTT
TRBJ2-5	.	.	TRBV19	CASSEPGLKETQYF	TGTGCCAGTAGTGAGCCCGGACTTAAAGAGACCCAGTACTTC